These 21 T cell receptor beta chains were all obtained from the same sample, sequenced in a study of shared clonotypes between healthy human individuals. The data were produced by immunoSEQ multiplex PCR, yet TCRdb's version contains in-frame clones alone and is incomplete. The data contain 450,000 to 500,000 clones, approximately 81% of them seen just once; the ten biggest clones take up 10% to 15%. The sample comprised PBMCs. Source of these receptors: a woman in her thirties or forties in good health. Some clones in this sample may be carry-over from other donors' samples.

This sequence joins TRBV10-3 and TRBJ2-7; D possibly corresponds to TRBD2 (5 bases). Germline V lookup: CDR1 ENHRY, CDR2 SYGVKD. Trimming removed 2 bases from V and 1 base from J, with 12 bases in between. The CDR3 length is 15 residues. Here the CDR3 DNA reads TGTGCCATCAGTGAGAGAGGCGGGTCTTCCTACGAGCAGTACTTC. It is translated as CAISERGGSSYEQYF.

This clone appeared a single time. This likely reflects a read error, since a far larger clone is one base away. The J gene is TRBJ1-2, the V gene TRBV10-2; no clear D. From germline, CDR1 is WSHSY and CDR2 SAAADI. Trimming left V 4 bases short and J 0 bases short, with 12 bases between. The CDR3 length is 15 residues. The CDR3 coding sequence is TGCGCCAGCAGTGGGGTCCCGGAAGCTAACTATGGCTACACCTTC. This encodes CASSGVPEANYGYTF.

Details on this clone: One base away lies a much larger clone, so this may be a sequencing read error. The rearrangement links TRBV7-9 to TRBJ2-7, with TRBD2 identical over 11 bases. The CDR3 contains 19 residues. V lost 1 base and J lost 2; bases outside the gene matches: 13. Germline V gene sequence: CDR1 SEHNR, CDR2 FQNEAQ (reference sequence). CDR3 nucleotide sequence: TGTGCCAGCAGCTTAGGGACTAGCGGGTACAAGGCTTACCCCTACGAGCAGTACTTC. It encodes CASSLGTSGYKAYPYEQYF.

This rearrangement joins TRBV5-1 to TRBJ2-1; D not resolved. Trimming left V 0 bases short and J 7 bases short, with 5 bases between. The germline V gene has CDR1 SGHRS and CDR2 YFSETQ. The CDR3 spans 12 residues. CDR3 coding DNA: TGCGCCAGCAGCTTGGCGCGGAATGAGCAGTTCTTC. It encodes CASSLARNEQFF.

The CDR3 region is CATSRDSAGEQFF. The DNA of the CDR3 is TGTGCCACCAGCAGAGATAGTGCTGGTGAGCAGTTCTTC. The chain combines TRBV15 with TRBJ2-1, with unresolved D. Germline V CDR1 and CDR2: LNHNV, YYDKDF (reference sequence). V lost 0 bases and J 9 bases, leaving 9 bases between the germline ends. The CDR3 extends over 13 amino acids.

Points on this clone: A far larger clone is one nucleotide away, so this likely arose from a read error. CDR3 in DNA: TGCGCCAGCAGCTTTTTCGTACCACCTTACGAGCAGTACTTC. Its translation: CASSFFVPPYEQYF. The chain recombines TRBV5-1 with TRBJ2-7, with D unclear. This CDR3 has 14 residues. V was cut by 2 bases and J by 4 bases, with 13 bases left in between. From germline, CDR1 is SGHRS and CDR2 YFSETQ.

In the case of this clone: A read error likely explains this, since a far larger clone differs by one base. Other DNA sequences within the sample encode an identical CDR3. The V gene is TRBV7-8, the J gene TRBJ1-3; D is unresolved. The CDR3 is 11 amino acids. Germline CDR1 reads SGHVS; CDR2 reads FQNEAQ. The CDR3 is CASRTGNTIYF. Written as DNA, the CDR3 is TGTGCCAGCCGCACTGGAAACACCATATACTTT. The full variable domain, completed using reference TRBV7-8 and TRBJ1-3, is GAGVSQSPRYKVAKRGQDVALRCDPISGHVSLFWYQQALGQGPEFLTYFQNEAQLDKSGLPSDRFFAERPEGSVSTLKIQRTQQEDSAVYLCASRTGNTIYFGEGSWLTVV.

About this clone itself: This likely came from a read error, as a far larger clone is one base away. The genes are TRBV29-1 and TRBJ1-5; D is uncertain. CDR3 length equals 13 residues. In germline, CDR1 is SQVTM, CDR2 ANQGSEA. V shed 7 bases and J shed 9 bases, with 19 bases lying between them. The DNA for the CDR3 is TGCAGCGGTTTGTTATCAGACGGACGGCCCCAGCATTTT. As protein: CSGLLSDGRPQHF.

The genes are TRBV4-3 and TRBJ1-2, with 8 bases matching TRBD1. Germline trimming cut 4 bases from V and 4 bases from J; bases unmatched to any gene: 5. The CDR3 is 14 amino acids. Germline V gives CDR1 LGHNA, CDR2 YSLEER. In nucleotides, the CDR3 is TGCGCCAGCAGCCCGACGGGGACAGGCTATGGCTACACCTTC. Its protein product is CASSPTGTGYGYTF.

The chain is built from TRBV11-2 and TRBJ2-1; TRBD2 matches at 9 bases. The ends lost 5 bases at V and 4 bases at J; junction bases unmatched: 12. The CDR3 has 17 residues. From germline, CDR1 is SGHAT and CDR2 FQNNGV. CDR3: CASSPGSGRMGYNEQFF. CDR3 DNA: TGTGCCAGCAGCCCAGGTAGCGGGAGAATGGGGTACAATGAGCAGTTCTTC. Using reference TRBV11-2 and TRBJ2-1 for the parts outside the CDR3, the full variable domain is EAGVAQSPRYKIIEKRQSVAFWCNPISGHATLYWYQQILGQGPKLLIQFQNNGVVDDSQLPKDRFSAERLKGVDSTLKIQPAKLEDSAVYLCASSPGSGRMGYNEQFFGPGTRLTVL.

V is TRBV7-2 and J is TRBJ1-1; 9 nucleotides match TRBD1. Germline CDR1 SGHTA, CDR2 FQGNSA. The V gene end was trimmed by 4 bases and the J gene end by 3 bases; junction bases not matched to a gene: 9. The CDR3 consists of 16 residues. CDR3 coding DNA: TGTGCCAGCAGCTCCGGACAGGGGAGGGTGTACACTGAAGCTTTCTTT. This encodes CASSSGQGRVYTEAFF.

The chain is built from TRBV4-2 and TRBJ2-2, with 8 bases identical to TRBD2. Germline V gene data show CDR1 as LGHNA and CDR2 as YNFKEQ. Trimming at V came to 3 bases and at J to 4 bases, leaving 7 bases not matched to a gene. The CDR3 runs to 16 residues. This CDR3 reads CASSHSLREVTGELFF. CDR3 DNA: TGTGCCAGCAGCCATAGTTTGCGGGAGGTCACCGGGGAGCTGTTTTTT.

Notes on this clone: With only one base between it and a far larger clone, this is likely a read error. CDR3 DNA: TGTGCCAGCAGCTTAGACGGGCCGGGGACCGAGGAGCTGTTTTTT. Translating it yields CASSLDGPGTEELFF. V and J are TRBV11-3 and TRBJ2-2, with D perhaps being TRBD1 or TRBD2 (5 bases each). Germline CDR1 reads SGHNT; CDR2 reads YENEEA. This CDR3 spans 15 amino acids.

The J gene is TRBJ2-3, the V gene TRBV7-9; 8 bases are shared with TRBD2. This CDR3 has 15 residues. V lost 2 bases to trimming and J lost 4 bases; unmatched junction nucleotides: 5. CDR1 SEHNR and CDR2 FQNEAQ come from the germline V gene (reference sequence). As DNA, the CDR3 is TGTGCCAGCAGCTTACCGGGAGGGCGCGCAGATACGCAGTATTTT. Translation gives CASSLPGGRADTQYF.

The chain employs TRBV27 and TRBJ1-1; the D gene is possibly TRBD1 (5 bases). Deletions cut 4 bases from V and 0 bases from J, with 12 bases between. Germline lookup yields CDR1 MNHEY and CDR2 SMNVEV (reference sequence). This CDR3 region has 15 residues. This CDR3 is CASSSRGIMNTEAFF. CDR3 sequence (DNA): TGTGCCAGCAGTTCACGGGGGATCATGAACACTGAAGCTTTCTTT.

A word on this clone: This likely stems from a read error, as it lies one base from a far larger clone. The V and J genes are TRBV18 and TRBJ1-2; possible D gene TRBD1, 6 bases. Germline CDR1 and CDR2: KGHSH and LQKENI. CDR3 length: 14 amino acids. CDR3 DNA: TGTGCCAGCTCACCGGACAGTACTAACTATGGCTACGCCTTC. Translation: CASSPDSTNYGYAF.

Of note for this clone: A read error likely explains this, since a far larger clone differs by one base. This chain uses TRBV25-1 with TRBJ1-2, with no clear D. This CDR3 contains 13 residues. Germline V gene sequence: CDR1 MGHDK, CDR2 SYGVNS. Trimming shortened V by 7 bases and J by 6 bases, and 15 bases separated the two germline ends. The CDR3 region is CASKGGPADGYTF. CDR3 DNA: TGTGCCAGCAAGGGCGGTCCAGCGGATGGCTACACCTTC.

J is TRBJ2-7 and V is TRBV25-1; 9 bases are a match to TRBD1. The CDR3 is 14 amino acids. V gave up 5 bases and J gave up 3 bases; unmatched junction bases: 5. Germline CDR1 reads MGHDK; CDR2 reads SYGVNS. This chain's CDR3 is CASSTTGGYYEQYF. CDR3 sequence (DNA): TGTGCCAGCAGTACGACAGGGGGATACTACGAGCAGTACTTC.

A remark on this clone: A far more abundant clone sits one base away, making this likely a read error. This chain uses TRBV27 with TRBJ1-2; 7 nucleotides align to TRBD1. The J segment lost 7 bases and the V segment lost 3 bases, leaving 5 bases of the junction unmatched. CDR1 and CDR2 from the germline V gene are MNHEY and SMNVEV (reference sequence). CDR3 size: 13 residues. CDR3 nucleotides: TGTGCCAGCAGTTTTTACAGGGGACTTGGCTACACCTTC. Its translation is CASSFYRGLGYTF.

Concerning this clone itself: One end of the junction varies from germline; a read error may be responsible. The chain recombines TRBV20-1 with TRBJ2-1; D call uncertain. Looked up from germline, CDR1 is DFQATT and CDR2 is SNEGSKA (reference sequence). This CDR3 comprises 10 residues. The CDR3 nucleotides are TGCAGTGCTAGCGGGCGGACCAAAGTCTTC. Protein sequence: CSASGRTKVF.

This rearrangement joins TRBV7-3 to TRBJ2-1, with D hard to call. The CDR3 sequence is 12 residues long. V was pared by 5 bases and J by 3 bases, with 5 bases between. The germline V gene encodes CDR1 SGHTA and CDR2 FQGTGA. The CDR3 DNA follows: TGTGCCAGCAGCGTCGACTACAATGAGCAGTTCTTC. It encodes CASSVDYNEQFF.